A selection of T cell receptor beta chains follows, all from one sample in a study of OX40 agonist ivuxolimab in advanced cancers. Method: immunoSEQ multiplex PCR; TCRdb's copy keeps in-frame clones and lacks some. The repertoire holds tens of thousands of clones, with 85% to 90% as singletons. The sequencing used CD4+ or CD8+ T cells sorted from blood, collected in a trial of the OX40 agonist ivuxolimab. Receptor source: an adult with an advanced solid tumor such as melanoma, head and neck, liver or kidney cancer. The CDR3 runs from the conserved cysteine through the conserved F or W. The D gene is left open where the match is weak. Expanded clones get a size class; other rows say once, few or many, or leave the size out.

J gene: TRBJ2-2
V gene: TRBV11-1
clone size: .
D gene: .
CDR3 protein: CASSLEGTGELFF
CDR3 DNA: TGTGCCAGCAGCTTAGAAGGCACCGGGGAGCTGTTTTTT

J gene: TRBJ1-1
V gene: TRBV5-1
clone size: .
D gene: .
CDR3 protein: CASSFSGRANTEAFF
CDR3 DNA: TGCGCCAGCAGCTTCTCGGGGAGGGCAAACACTGAAGCTTTCTTT

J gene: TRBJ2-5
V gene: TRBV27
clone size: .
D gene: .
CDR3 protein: CASSLYRDGTQYF
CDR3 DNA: TGTGCCAGCAGTTTATACAGGGACGGGACCCAGTACTTC

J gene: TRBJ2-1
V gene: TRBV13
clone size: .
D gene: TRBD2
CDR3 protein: CASSDGLAGGGNEQFF
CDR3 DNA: TGTGCCAGCAGCGACGGACTAGCGGGAGGAGGGAATGAGCAGTTCTTC

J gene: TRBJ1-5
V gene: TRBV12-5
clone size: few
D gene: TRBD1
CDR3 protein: CASGPGQASNQPQHF
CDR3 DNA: TGTGCTAGTGGCCCGGGACAGGCTAGCAATCAGCCCCAGCATTTT

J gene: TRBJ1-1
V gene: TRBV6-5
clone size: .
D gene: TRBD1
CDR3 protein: CASSRTQGGAFF
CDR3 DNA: TGTGCCAGCAGCCGAACGCAGGGGGGAGCTTTCTTT

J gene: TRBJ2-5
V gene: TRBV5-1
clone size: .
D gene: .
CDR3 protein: CASSPGAPETQYF
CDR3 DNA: TGCGCCAGCAGCCCAGGGGCGCCGGAGACCCAGTACTTC

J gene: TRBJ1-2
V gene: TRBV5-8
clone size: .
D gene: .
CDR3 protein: CASSSPGHTNYGYTF
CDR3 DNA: TGTGCCAGCAGCTCCCCGGGACATACTAACTATGGCTACACCTTC

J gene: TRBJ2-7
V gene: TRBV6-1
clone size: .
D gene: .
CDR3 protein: CASSLSREQYF
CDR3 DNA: TGTGCCAGCAGCCTCTCACGTGAGCAGTACTTC

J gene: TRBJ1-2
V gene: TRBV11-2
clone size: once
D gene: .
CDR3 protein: CASSFNPGYGYTF
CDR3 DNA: TGTGCCAGCAGCTTTAACCCAGGCTATGGCTACACCTTC

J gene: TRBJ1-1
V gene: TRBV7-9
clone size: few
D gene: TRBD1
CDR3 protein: CASSSTGAGNTEAFF
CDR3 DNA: TGTGCCAGCAGCTCCACAGGGGCCGGGAACACTGAAGCTTTCTTT

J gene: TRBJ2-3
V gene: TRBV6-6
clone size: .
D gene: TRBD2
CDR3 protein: CASRRLAGDTQYF
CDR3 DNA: TGTGCCAGCAGACGACTAGCGGGAGATACGCAGTATTTT

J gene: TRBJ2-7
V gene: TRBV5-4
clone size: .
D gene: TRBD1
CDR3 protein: CASSLATGGSYEQYF
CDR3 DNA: TGTGCCAGCAGCTTGGCGACAGGGGGCTCCTACGAGCAGTACTTC

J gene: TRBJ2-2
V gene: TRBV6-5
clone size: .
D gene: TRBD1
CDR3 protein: CASSWTGDTGELFF
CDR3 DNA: TGTGCCAGCAGTTGGACAGGGGACACCGGGGAGCTGTTTTTT

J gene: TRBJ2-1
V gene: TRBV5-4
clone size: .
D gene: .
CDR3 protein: CASSLESTGYGEQFF
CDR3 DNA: TGTGCCAGCAGCTTGGAATCAACAGGGTACGGGGAGCAGTTCTTC

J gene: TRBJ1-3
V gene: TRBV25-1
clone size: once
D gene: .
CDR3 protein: CASSEGRPVRGNTIYF
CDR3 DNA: TGTGCCAGCAGTGAAGGCAGGCCGGTGAGGGGAAACACCATATATTTT

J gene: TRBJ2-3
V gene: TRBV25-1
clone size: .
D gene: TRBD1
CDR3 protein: CASSDTPDRGRTDTQYF
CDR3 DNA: TGTGCCAGCAGTGATACCCCAGACAGGGGACGCACAGATACGCAGTATTTT

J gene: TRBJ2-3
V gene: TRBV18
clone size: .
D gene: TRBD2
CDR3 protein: CASSPRGLAGAGDTQYF
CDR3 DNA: TGTGCCAGCTCACCACGGGGACTAGCGGGAGCGGGAGATACGCAGTATTTT

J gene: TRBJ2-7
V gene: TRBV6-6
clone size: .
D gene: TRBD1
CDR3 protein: CASSSKTGPYEQYF
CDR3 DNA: TGTGCCAGCAGCTCAAAGACAGGGCCCTACGAGCAGTACTTC

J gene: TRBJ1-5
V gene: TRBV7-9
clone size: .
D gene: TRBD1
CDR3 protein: CASSFGQGDQPQHF
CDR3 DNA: TGTGCCAGCAGCTTTGGACAGGGAGATCAGCCCCAGCATTTT

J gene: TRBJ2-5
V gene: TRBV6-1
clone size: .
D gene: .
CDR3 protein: CASSAGTPETQYF
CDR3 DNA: TGTGCCAGCAGTGCAGGGACCCCAGAGACCCAGTACTTC

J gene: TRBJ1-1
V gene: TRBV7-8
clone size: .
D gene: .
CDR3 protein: CASSLVGGAGTEAFF
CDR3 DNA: TGTGCCAGCAGCTTAGTTGGGGGGGCAGGCACTGAAGCTTTCTTT